This T cell receptor (beta chain) was documented in a study of T cells in localized non-small cell lung cancer. Whole-study findings and limits: Uninvolved adjacent lung had the highest recorded T cell clonality, with tumor below it. Of the top 100 tumor clones, median roughly 53 were in adjacent lung, approximately 30 among its top 100. Owing to sequencing of a solitary tumor region, heterogeneity cannot be discounted.

Method: immunoSEQ multiplex PCR; TCRdb's copy keeps in-frame clones and lacks some. Among tens of thousands of clones, about 92% were seen once, and the ten largest hold 2.1%. The CDR3 contains 16 residues. The V segment lost 1 base and the J segment 2 bases; nucleotides outside the gene matches: 6. Germline CDR1 reads GTSNPN; CDR2 reads SVGIG (reference sequence). Details on this clone: The antigen is unknown.

This TCR derives from a female donor older than 55 with stage I lung adenocarcinoma. Sequenced material: peripheral blood, taken before any cancer treatment. The V call is TRBV30, the J call TRBJ2-3; 10 positions match TRBD2. CDR3 coding DNA: TGTGCCTGGAGTGACCCTAGCGGGGGCCTCACAGATACGCAGTATTTT. This encodes CAWSDPSGGLTDTQYF.